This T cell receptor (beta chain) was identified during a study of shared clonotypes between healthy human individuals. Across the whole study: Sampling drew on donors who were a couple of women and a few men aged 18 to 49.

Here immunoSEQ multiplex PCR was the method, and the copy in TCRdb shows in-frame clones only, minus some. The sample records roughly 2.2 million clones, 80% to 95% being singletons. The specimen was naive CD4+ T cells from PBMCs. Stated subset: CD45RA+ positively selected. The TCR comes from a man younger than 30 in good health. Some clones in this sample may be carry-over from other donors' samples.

As DNA, the CDR3 is TGCGCCAGCAGCCCTACCGGACTAGAGATAGCCGAGCAGTACTTC. Amino acids: CASSPTGLEIAEQYF. This chain links TRBV5-1 with TRBJ2-7, with 7 bases aligning to TRBD2. Per germline, CDR1 SGHRS and CDR2 YFSETQ. The ends lost 4 bases at V and 6 bases at J; junction bases unmatched: 13. The CDR3 loop spans 15 amino acids.